These 18 T cell receptor beta chains were sequenced from one sample in a study of control samples from healthy donors and cancer patients (dated by TCRdb to the early 2020s). The receptor library was made with the immunoSEQ multiplex PCR assay. In TCRdb, the immuneACCESS table is reduced to in-frame sequences with V and J assigned. These tables do not hold every clone; where another copy was compared, an unresolved V gene accounts for under half, and the others remain unexplained. A total of around 130,000 clones appear in this sample, nearly 90% of them only once. Jointly, the top ten make up more than 2.5% of the sample. The sample taken for sequencing was blood. All receptors come from a man aged 45-60 years in good health.

In this sample, this clone turned up a few times. The J gene is TRBJ2-2, the V gene TRBV6-5, with a possible D match to TRBD2 (6 bases). This CDR3 spans 15 amino acids. Trimming cost V 5 bases and J 1 base, with 11 bases left between them. Germline-derived CDR1 and CDR2 are MNHEY and SVGAGI. DNA of the CDR3: TGTGCCAGCAGTCGGGACTCCCTGAACACCGGGGAGCTGTTTTTT. It encodes CASSRDSLNTGELFF.

This clone has just a few counts. CDR3 residues: CASSGHLGGRRGDTQYF. The CDR3 nucleotides are TGTGCCAGCAGCGGACACCTTGGGGGGCGCCGAGGAGATACGCAGTATTTT. This chain uses TRBV7-9 with TRBJ2-3, with D perhaps assigned TRBD1 or TRBD2 (6 bases each). The CDR3 totals 17 residues. CDR1 and CDR2 from the germline V gene are SEHNR and FQNEAQ (reference sequence). The V and J ends lost 5 bases and 5 bases respectively, with 23 bases between them.

V gene TRBV5-1 combines with J gene TRBJ1-2; TRBD1 is a possible D gene (6 bases). Per the germline V gene, CDR1 is SGHRS and CDR2 is YFSETQ. The length of the CDR3 is 16 residues. Trimming took 7 bases from V and 4 from J, leaving 23 bases between them. The CDR3 DNA reads TGCGCCAGCCGCATTGGACCCACAGGGATGGGCTATGGCTACACCTTC. Protein sequence: CASRIGPTGMGYGYTF.

This chain joins TRBV7-9 and TRBJ1-1, with a weak D call TRBD1 (5 bases). Trimming removed 7 bases from V and 5 bases from J, with 20 bases in between. The CDR3 totals 15 residues. From germline, CDR1 is SEHNR and CDR2 FQNEAQ (reference sequence). CDR3 sequence reads: CASTLRIGGDTEAFF. Here the CDR3 DNA reads TGTGCCAGCACCCTCCGAATCGGAGGGGATACTGAAGCTTTCTTT.

The CDR3 nucleotides read TGCGCCAGCAGCTCGGAGGGGCTCGAGACCCAGTACTTC. It codes for CASSSEGLETQYF. V gene TRBV5-1 combines with J gene TRBJ2-5; D is perhaps TRBD2 (6 bases). The ends were cut back, 3 bases at V and 5 bases at J, with 11 bases in the middle. Germline lookup yields CDR1 SGHRS and CDR2 YFSETQ. This CDR3 is built from 13 residues.

The chain couples TRBV28 to TRBJ1-1; D might be TRBD1 (5 bases). There are 13 residues in the CDR3. Germline V gene sequence: CDR1 MDHEN, CDR2 SYDVKM. V was shortened by 6 bases and J by 2 bases, with 10 bases between the two germline ends. The CDR3 is CASRSGQNTEAFF. The DNA for the CDR3 is TGTGCCAGCAGATCCGGACAAAACACTGAAGCTTTCTTT.

The chain couples TRBV12-3 or TRBV12-4 to TRBJ1-2, with D uncertain. V dropped 1 base and J dropped 3 bases, with 6 bases sitting between them. This CDR3 contains 13 residues. The CDR3 loop reads CASSLGQYYGYTF. For the CDR3, the DNA is TGTGCCAGCAGTTTAGGGCAGTACTATGGCTACACCTTC.

V is TRBV27 and J is TRBJ1-6, with D perhaps TRBD1 (5 bases). The CDR3 is 16 amino acids. V shed 8 bases and J shed 0 bases, with 14 bases lying between them. Per germline, CDR1 MNHEY and CDR2 SMNVEV (reference sequence). The CDR3 protein is CASQRDGRSYNSPLHF. In nucleotides, the CDR3 is TGTGCCAGCCAACGGGACGGACGCTCCTATAATTCACCCCTCCACTTT.

The V call is TRBV4-1, the J call TRBJ2-1, with 7 bases matching TRBD2. CDR1 is MGHRA, CDR2 YSYEKL, per germline. The V and J ends lost 6 bases and 6 bases, in that order; junction bases with no gene match: 8. The CDR3 runs to 14 residues. This CDR3 reads CASSVGGGSNEQFF. The DNA of the CDR3 is TGCGCCAGCAGTGTGGGGGGGGGTAGCAATGAGCAGTTCTTC.

V and J are TRBV19 and TRBJ2-3; 8 bases are shared with TRBD2. The CDR3 spans 15 residues. Germline V gene lookup returns CDR1 LNHDA and CDR2 SQIVND (reference sequence). The J segment lost 4 bases and the V segment lost 6 bases, leaving 9 bases of the junction unmatched. CDR3 residues: CASRPGLVRADTQYF. The CDR3 DNA sequence: TGTGCCAGTAGACCGGGACTAGTTCGCGCAGATACGCAGTATTTT. Complete variable domain (other parts from reference TRBV19 and TRBJ2-3): DGGITQSPKYLFRKEGQNVTLSCEQNLNHDAMYWYRQDPGQGLRLIYYSQIVNDFQKGDIAEGYSVSREKKESFPLTVTSAQKNPTAFYLCASRPGLVRADTQYFGPGTRLTVL.

This chain's CDR3 is CASSEAPGDEETQYF. In nucleotides, the CDR3 is TGTGCCAGCAGTGAAGCTCCAGGTGATGAAGAGACCCAGTACTTC. The chain links TRBV2 to TRBJ2-5; D is unclear. Germline V CDR1 and CDR2: SNHLY, FYNNEI. V lost 0 bases and J lost 3, with 11 bases in between. CDR3 length equals 15 residues.

The chain uses TRBV25-1 and TRBJ1-5; D gene ambiguous. Trimming pared 6 bases from V and 2 bases from J, leaving 11 bases between. The CDR3 extends over 14 amino acids. Germline loops: CDR1 MGHDK, CDR2 SYGVNS. CDR3 sequence reads: CASRSSFGNQPQHF. The CDR3, as DNA: TGTGCCAGCAGATCGAGTTTCGGCAATCAGCCCCAGCATTTT. Drawing the rest from reference TRBV25-1 and TRBJ1-5, the complete variable domain is EADIYQTPRYLVIGTGKKITLECSQTMGHDKMYWYQQDPGMELHLIHYSYGVNSTEKGDLSSESTVSRIRTEHFPLTLESARPSHTSQYLCASRSSFGNQPQHFGDGTRLSIL.

The chain has TRBV10-3 and TRBJ1-6; D not certain. In germline, CDR1 is ENHRY, CDR2 SYGVKD. This CDR3 is 14 amino acids long. Trimming cost V 10 bases and J 7 bases, with 17 bases left between them. The CDR3 sequence is CATTRETSNSPLHF. DNA of the CDR3: TGTGCCACAACTCGGGAGACGTCAAATTCACCCCTCCACTTT.

The chain links TRBV28 to TRBJ1-2, with D possibly TRBD1 on 6 matching bases. Trimming shortened V by 5 bases and J by 3 bases, and 16 bases separated the two germline ends. The CDR3 sequence is 15 residues long. From germline, CDR1 is MDHEN and CDR2 SYDVKM. The chain's CDR3 is CASSQGTPRDYGYTF. The CDR3 DNA sequence: TGTGCCAGCAGTCAGGGGACTCCGAGGGACTATGGCTACACCTTC.

CDR3 protein: CASSPRQGEFF. In nucleotides, the CDR3 is TGTGCCAGCAGCCCCAGGCAGGGCGAGTTCTTC. The chain is built from TRBV2 and TRBJ2-1, with a tentative D call TRBD1 (5 bases). Deletions cut 6 bases from V and 14 bases from J, with 14 bases between. The CDR3 runs 11 residues. The germline V gene has CDR1 SNHLY and CDR2 FYNNEI.

This clone was seen a single time. The rearrangement links TRBV6-5 to TRBJ2-7, with D perhaps TRBD1 (6 bases). The CDR3 length is 14 residues. V was clipped by 10 bases and J by 7 bases, with 23 bases between them. Per germline, CDR1 MNHEY and CDR2 SVGAGI. CDR3 bases: TGTGCCACCCTGAGGGACACCTCCAGGCTGGAGCAGTACTTC. This codes for CATLRDTSRLEQYF.

The chain combines TRBV5-1 with TRBJ2-2; 9 nucleotides match TRBD1. Germline V CDR1 and CDR2: SGHRS, YFSETQ. V dropped 2 bases and J dropped 6; count of bases not matched to a gene: 5. The CDR3 spans 15 residues. The chain's CDR3 is CASSFRDRVAGELFF. CDR3 bases: TGCGCCAGCAGCTTCCGGGACAGGGTCGCCGGGGAGCTGTTTTTT.

With respect to this clone: The sample has other DNA sequences that encode this CDR3 too. The J gene is TRBJ1-2, the V gene TRBV10-1, with D possibly being TRBD1 (6 bases). Germline CDR1 and CDR2: WNHNN and SYGVQD (reference sequence). This CDR3 has 15 amino acids. Between the trimmed V and J ends, which lost 3 bases and 8 bases, there was a span of 19 bases. The CDR3 DNA sequence: TGCGCCAGCAGTGAAGGCAGGGGACGTCCCTGGGGCTACACCTTC. Translated: CASSEGRGRPWGYTF.